By share, the clone carrying this T cell receptor beta chain ranks as medium-sized. Its antigen is unidentified. This sample was included in a study of tumor and adjacent non-tumor tissue in lung cancer. Findings and limits, study-wide: Higher tumor TCR diversity was associated with shorter survival. Compared with tumor, normal lung showed significantly lower TCR diversity.

V shed 5 bases and J shed 4 bases, with 12 bases lying between them. The CDR3 totals 14 residues. The template was RNA from unsorted bulk tissue. More than 3 cm separated this lung sample from the edge of the tumor. TCRbeta libraries were built with three rounds of nested PCR, modified from ARM-PCR. TCRdb used MiXCR to reprocess the multiplex PCR reads, holding one entry per CDR3 protein. In the table there are some 100,000 distinct CDR3 sequences, roughly 60% of which are singletons. The chain combines TRBV12-3 or TRBV12-4 with TRBJ2-1; perhaps D is TRBD1 or TRBD2 (5 bases each). The TCR originated in a man in his thirties or forties with non-small cell lung cancer. The sample was distant non-tumor lung tissue. The CDR3 bases are TGTGCCAGCAGTGCCGGGACGTTATACAATGAGCAGTTCTTC. Translation gives CASSAGTLYNEQFF.